This is a list of T cell receptor beta chains from one sample in a study of cytomegalovirus exposure and HLA in healthy donors. Libraries were prepared by immunoSEQ multiplex PCR; TCRdb keeps only in-frame clonotypes and omits some of them. The table records fewer than 120,000 clones, 65% to 80% of them present only once. The material sequenced was PBMCs. The receptors here all came from a woman between 55 and 75 years old in good health and CMV-seropositive. Both conserved end residues are part of each CDR3. Each record gives: clone size, D gene, V gene, J gene, CDR3 protein, CDR3 DNA. The D gene is left open where the match is weak. Not every row has a clone size; where given, it reads once, few, many or a size class.

.	TRBD2	TRBV12-5	TRBJ2-5	CASGSRGGLEAQYF	TGTGCTAGTGGTTCCCGGGGGGGGTTAGAGGCCCAGTACTTC
once	.	TRBV11-2	TRBJ2-5	CASSLGVRETQYF	TGTGCCAGCAGCTTAGGGGTGAGGGAGACCCAGTACTTC
.	TRBD1	TRBV7-2	TRBJ1-5	CASSSTGSQPQHF	TGTGCCAGCAGCTCGACAGGGAGTCAGCCCCAGCATTTT
.	.	TRBV30	TRBJ1-2	CAWSLAGQGNYGYTF	TGTGCCTGGAGTTTGGCCGGGCAGGGGAACTATGGCTACACCTTC
once	TRBD2	TRBV7-3	TRBJ2-3	CASSPGLAATDTQYF	TGTGCCAGCAGCCCCGGACTAGCGGCCACAGATACGCAGTATTTT
.	.	TRBV2	TRBJ1-5	CASSDRRYSNQPQHF	TGTGCCAGCAGTGACAGGAGGTATAGCAATCAGCCCCAGCATTTT
.	TRBD1	TRBV6-6	TRBJ1-5	CASGDRSQPQHF	TGTGCCAGCGGGGACAGGAGTCAGCCCCAGCATTTT
.	.	TRBV5-4	TRBJ2-6	CASSLGGPGANVLTF	TGTGCCAGCAGCTTGGGGGGCCCCGGGGCCAACGTCCTGACTTTC
.	.	TRBV5-1	TRBJ1-2	CASSLSGDSINGYTF	TGCGCCAGCAGCTTGTCAGGGGATAGTATCAATGGCTACACCTTC
.	.	TRBV9	TRBJ2-3	CASSSQGVSTDTQYF	TGTGCCAGCAGCAGCCAGGGTGTCAGCACAGATACGCAGTATTTT
.	TRBD2	TRBV5-1	TRBJ2-5	CASSLALATSGSNAFETQYF	TGCGCCAGCAGCTTGGCCCTCGCGACTAGCGGGAGTAATGCCTTCGAGACCCAGTACTTC
few	TRBD1	TRBV7-9	TRBJ1-6	CASSRTGDSPLHF	TGTGCCAGCAGCCGGACAGGGGATTCACCCCTCCACTTT
.	.	TRBV6-6	TRBJ2-3	CASSRTATSTDTQYF	TGTGCCAGCAGTCGGACTGCCACTAGCACAGATACGCAGTATTTT
.	.	TRBV7-9	TRBJ1-5	CASSLGVTDNQPQHF	TGTGCCAGCAGCTTAGGGGTGACAGACAATCAGCCCCAGCATTTT
.	.	TRBV2	TRBJ2-2	CASRDLATANTGELFF	TGTGCCAGCAGGGACCTAGCGACCGCGAACACCGGGGAGCTGTTTTTT
.	TRBD2	TRBV28	TRBJ2-3	CASSFSSGRTDTQYF	TGTGCCAGCAGTTTCTCTAGCGGGAGAACAGATACGCAGTATTTT
.	.	TRBV7-9	TRBJ1-1	CASSLVSGGNTEAFF	TGTGCCAGCAGCTTAGTTTCCGGGGGGAACACTGAAGCTTTCTTT
.	.	TRBV10-3	TRBJ1-2	CAISVTGSEGYTF	TGTGCCATCAGTGTAACCGGGTCTGAAGGCTACACCTTC
few	.	TRBV7-9	TRBJ1-4	CASSPVGVTNEKLFF	TGTGCCAGCAGCCCGGTTGGTGTCACTAATGAAAAACTGTTTTTT
.	TRBD1	TRBV29-1	TRBJ1-2	CSVSDRGYGYTF	TGCAGCGTTTCAGACAGGGGGTATGGCTACACCTTC
.	TRBD1	TRBV5-1	TRBJ2-1	CASSSPGQRNEQFF	TGCGCCAGCAGCTCTCCGGGACAGCGCAATGAGCAGTTCTTC
.	.	TRBV5-4	TRBJ1-2	CASRDSWRGYTF	TGTGCCAGCAGAGATTCTTGGAGGGGCTACACCTTC
.	.	TRBV28	TRBJ1-3	CASSPNQGLGNTIYF	TGTGCCAGCAGTCCCAACCAGGGGCTTGGAAACACCATATATTTT
few	TRBD1	TRBV29-1	TRBJ2-1	CSERTGDEQFF	TGCAGCGAACGGACAGGGGATGAGCAGTTCTTC
few	TRBD1	TRBV5-1	TRBJ2-5	CASSWDRQETQYF	TGCGCCAGCAGCTGGGACAGGCAAGAGACCCAGTACTTC
.	TRBD2	TRBV11-2	TRBJ2-7	CASSTTGTSAFGSYEQYF	TGTGCCAGCAGCACAACCGGGACTAGCGCCTTTGGTTCCTACGAGCAGTACTTC
.	.	TRBV21-1	TRBJ1-4	CASSKFGVKGATNEKLFF	TGTGCCAGCAGCAAATTTGGGGTAAAGGGGGCCACTAATGAAAAACTGTTTTTT
once	TRBD2	TRBV27	TRBJ2-1	CASSVTLAGGDNEQFF	TGTGCCAGCAGTGTGACCCTAGCGGGAGGTGACAATGAGCAGTTCTTC
.	TRBD2	TRBV2	TRBJ2-1	CASSSGLAAFNEQFF	TGTGCCAGCAGCTCCGGACTAGCGGCGTTTAATGAGCAGTTCTTC